This entry lists 14 T cell receptor beta chains sequenced from one sample in a study of CD4 T cells in relation to SARS-CoV-2 and coronaviruses. Unexposed donor CD4+ T cells date from about 2011-2019, before the COVID-19 pandemic. Only in-frame clones appear in the TCRdb table, and some are missing; sequencing was by immunoSEQ multiplex PCR. The sample holds about 64,000 clones, 94% seen once. Sequencing was carried out using naive CD4+ T cells from PBMCs. Subset defined: naive CD4+ T cells isolated by negative enrichment. These receptors originate from a human donor in good health.

The V call is TRBV19, the J call TRBJ2-7; 8 nucleotides agree with TRBD1. The V gene's germline CDR1 is LNHDA and CDR2 SQIVND (reference sequence). V shed 4 bases, J shed 2 bases, and the junction held 4 bases outside the gene matches. CDR3 length: 14 amino acids. The CDR3 coding sequence is TGTGCCAGTAGTAACGCAGGGGGCACCTACGAGCAGTACTTC. Translation: CASSNAGGTYEQYF.

The J gene is TRBJ2-2, the V gene TRBV5-1; TRBD2 agrees at 9 bases. V lost 0 bases to trimming and J lost 4 bases; unmatched junction nucleotides: 4. Germline lookup yields CDR1 SGHRS and CDR2 YFSETQ. The CDR3 covers 16 residues. The CDR3 protein is CASSLVIAGATGELFF. CDR3 coding DNA: TGCGCCAGCAGCTTGGTGATAGCGGGAGCCACCGGGGAGCTGTTTTTT. The variable domain in full, with the rest retrieved from reference TRBV5-1 and TRBJ2-2, is KAGVTQTPRYLIKTRGQQVTLSCSPISGHRSVSWYQQTPGQGLQFLFEYFSETQRNKGNFPGRFSGRQFSNSRSEMNVSTLELGDSALYLCASSLVIAGATGELFFGEGSRLTVL.

This chain connects TRBV6-5 to TRBJ1-2; D uncertain. The germline CDR1 and CDR2 sequences are MNHEY and SVGAGI. The V end was cut by 3 bases, the J end by 3 bases, with 8 bases between. This CDR3 has 13 residues. The CDR3 here is CASSYRTDYGYTF. The CDR3 bases are TGTGCCAGCAGTTATCGTACAGACTATGGCTACACCTTC.

This chain joins TRBV5-1 and TRBJ2-3; no reliable D call. V was pared by 4 bases and J by 7 bases, with 13 bases between. The CDR3 is made up of 13 amino acids. The germline V gene has CDR1 SGHRS and CDR2 YFSETQ. In DNA, the CDR3 is TGCGCCAGCAGCCCGGGCTTGGATAATACGCAGTATTTT. Encoded protein: CASSPGLDNTQYF.

The chain employs TRBV18 and TRBJ1-5; 8 bases align to TRBD1. Germline CDR1 KGHSH, CDR2 LQKENI. With V trimmed by 4 bases and J by 7 bases, 9 bases remained unmatched. CDR3 length: 15 residues. CDR3 sequence reads: CASSQARGQEQPQHF. In DNA form, the CDR3 reads TGTGCCAGCTCACAGGCCAGGGGGCAAGAACAGCCCCAGCATTTT.

The V gene is TRBV6-5, the J gene TRBJ2-7; D may be TRBD2 (5 bases). Trimming shortened V by 0 bases and J by 3 bases, and 12 bases separated the two germline ends. Germline V gene lookup returns CDR1 MNHEY and CDR2 SVGAGI. The CDR3 has 15 residues. In DNA, the CDR3 is TGTGCCAGCAGTTACTCGCTCGGAGGAAGCTACGAGCAGTACTTC. This codes for CASSYSLGGSYEQYF.

V usage is TRBV5-1 and J usage is TRBJ1-5; D is undetermined. The CDR3 covers 14 residues. Trimming cost V 4 bases and J 4 bases, with 12 bases left between them. In germline, CDR1 is SGHRS, CDR2 YFSETQ. The chain's CDR3 is CASSPTYGNQPQHF. In nucleotides, the CDR3 is TGCGCCAGCAGCCCCACGTACGGGAATCAGCCCCAGCATTTT.

The chain combines TRBV19 with TRBJ2-5; 9 bases are a match to TRBD1. V gave up 6 bases and J gave up 2 bases; unmatched junction bases: 7. The germline V gene has CDR1 LNHDA and CDR2 SQIVND (reference sequence). There are 15 residues in the CDR3. Here the CDR3 reads CASSNLGQGQETQYF. The DNA for the CDR3 is TGTGCCAGTAGCAACCTCGGACAGGGGCAAGAGACCCAGTACTTC.

The chain couples TRBV3-1 (or the pseudogene TRBV3-2) to TRBJ1-3; possibly TRBD1 for D (5 bases). In germline, CDR1 is LGHDT, CDR2 YNNKEL (reference sequence). The length of the CDR3 is 15 residues. The V end lost 4 bases, the J end lost 0 bases, and 10 bases lay between the germline ends. The CDR3 DNA is TGTGCCAGCAGCCTGGGGGGTCTCTCTGGAAACACCATATATTTT. Residues: CASSLGGLSGNTIYF.

V is TRBV7-2 and J is TRBJ1-2; 9 bases are shared with TRBD1. Trimming at V came to 1 base and at J to 8 bases, leaving 8 bases not matched to a gene. The CDR3 is 15 residues long. Germline V gene data show CDR1 as SGHTA and CDR2 as FQGNSA. CDR3 sequence: CASSLELGQGQGYTF. As DNA, the CDR3 is TGTGCCAGCAGCTTAGAGCTGGGACAGGGTCAAGGCTACACCTTC. The complete variable domain, with remaining parts taken from reference TRBV7-2 and TRBJ1-2, reads GAGVSQSPSNKVTEKGKDVELRCDPISGHTALYWYRQSLGQGLEFLIYFQGNSAPDKSGLPSDRFSAERTGGSVSTLTIQRTQQEDSAVYLCASSLELGQGQGYTFGSGTRLTVV.

The rearrangement uses TRBV18 and TRBJ1-4; D is undetermined. V dropped 5 bases and J dropped 7 bases, with 14 bases sitting between them. Germline CDR1 is KGHSH and CDR2 is LQKENI. The CDR3 runs 14 residues. The CDR3 bases are TGTGCCAGCTCAAATCTCCGGGAGGCTGAAAAACTGTTTTTT. Its protein product is CASSNLREAEKLFF.

The V gene is TRBV5-6, the J gene TRBJ1-2, with D maybe TRBD1 (6 bases). Germline values: CDR1 SGHDT, CDR2 YYEEEE. V was trimmed by 4 bases and J by 1 base, leaving 17 bases between them. The CDR3 runs 16 residues. This CDR3 is CASSIAGTTGNYGYTF. The CDR3 nucleotides read TGTGCCAGCAGCATAGCTGGGACAACCGGTAACTATGGCTACACCTTC.

The rearrangement links TRBV7-9 to TRBJ1-6; no clear D. The CDR3 totals 14 residues. The V and J ends lost 0 bases and 7 bases respectively, with 7 bases between them. CDR1 SEHNR and CDR2 FQNEAQ come from the germline V gene (reference sequence). The DNA of the CDR3 is TGTGCCAGCAGCTTAGCCGGCTTCAATTCACCCCTCCACTTT. Translating it yields CASSLAGFNSPLHF. The whole variable domain, filled in from reference TRBV7-9 and TRBJ1-6, reads DTGVSQNPRHKITKRGQNVTFRCDPISEHNRLYWYRQTLGQGPEFLTYFQNEAQLEKSRLLSDRFSAERPKGSFSTLEIQRTEQGDSAMYLCASSLAGFNSPLHFGNGTRLTVT.

The rearrangement links TRBV4-2 to TRBJ2-1; 13 nucleotides align to TRBD2. J was trimmed by 2 bases and V by 0 bases; bases with no gene match: 4. This CDR3 has 18 residues. From germline, CDR1 is LGHNA and CDR2 YNFKEQ. CDR3 residues: CASSQERGLAGPYNEQFF. Written as DNA, the CDR3 is TGTGCCAGCAGCCAAGAAAGGGGACTAGCGGGACCCTACAATGAGCAGTTCTTC.